Shown below are 14 T cell receptor beta chains from a single sample sequenced in a study of T-cell reconstitution after alpha-beta-depleted transplantation in children. Unique molecular identifiers were incorporated into the prepared TCRbeta library. MiXCR, applied by TCRdb to the PCR reads, yields one record per CDR3 protein. The data show over 200,000 distinct CDR3 sequences, with approximately 9% seen just once and 5.5% to 8% held by the top ten. The source material was PBMCs from the stem cell graft donor, sampled from the stem cell graft. These TCRs come from a human donor who donated a stem cell graft to a child with acute lymphoblastic leukemia.

The chain uses TRBV2 and TRBJ1-1; D gene ambiguous. Germline V CDR1 and CDR2: SNHLY, FYNNEI. The CDR3 is made up of 15 amino acids. Trimming took off 3 bases at V and 1 base at J, with 12 bases between the two ends. The CDR3 spells CASSEEVVGNTEAFF. CDR3 in DNA: TGTGCCAGCAGTGAGGAGGTAGTAGGGAACACTGAAGCTTTCTTT.

The CDR3 loop reads CASSLGTRGGLAEAFF. In nucleotides, the CDR3 is TGTGCCAGCAGTTTAGGAACAAGGGGAGGTTTAGCTGAAGCTTTCTTT. The chain links TRBV12-3 or TRBV12-4 to TRBJ1-1; D may be TRBD1 (5 bases). V was trimmed by 1 base and J by 6 bases, leaving 18 bases between them. The CDR3 contains 16 residues.

V is TRBV20-1 and J is TRBJ2-3; D uncertain. The CDR3 contains 13 residues. Per germline, CDR1 DFQATT and CDR2 SNEGSKA (reference sequence). V gave up 1 base and J gave up 2 bases, with 7 bases separating them. The CDR3 DNA is TGCAGTGCTAGAGTGCCAAACACAGATACGCAGTATTTT. Translating gives CSARVPNTDTQYF.

There are many counts of this clonotype. The genes are TRBV6-5 and TRBJ2-7; D uncertain. Deletions cut 0 bases from V and 4 bases from J, with 13 bases between. There are 15 residues in the CDR3. Per germline, CDR1 MNHEY and CDR2 SVGAGI. CDR3: CASSYSIPADYEQYF. CDR3 DNA: TGTGCCAGCAGTTACTCAATTCCGGCGGATTACGAGCAGTACTTC.

In its sample, this clonotype was seen many times. The chain couples TRBV2 to TRBJ2-2, with 8 bases lining up with TRBD2. The germline CDR1 and CDR2 sequences are SNHLY and FYNNEI. The trim removed 4 bases at V and 2 bases at J, leaving 6 bases unmatched. The CDR3 sequence is 16 residues long. The CDR3 DNA sequence: TGTGCCAGCAGTGGGATTAGCGGGACCAACACCGGGGAGCTGTTTTTT. Its protein product is CASSGISGTNTGELFF. Drawing the rest from reference TRBV2 and TRBJ2-2, the complete variable domain is EPEVTQTPSHQVTQMGQEVILRCVPISNHLYFYWYRQILGQKVEFLVSFYNNEISEKSEIFDDQFSVERPDGSNFTLKIRSTKLEDSAMYFCASSGISGTNTGELFFGEGSRLTVL.

This clonotype has at least ten counts. V usage is TRBV3-1 and J usage is TRBJ1-4; 7 nucleotides match TRBD1. The ends lost 0 bases at V and 8 bases at J; junction bases unmatched: 6. This CDR3 has 15 amino acids. The germline CDR1 and CDR2 sequences are LGHDT and YNNKEL (reference sequence). In DNA form, the CDR3 reads TGTGCCAGCAGCCAAGAATCCAGGGGGAGAGAAAAACTGTTTTTT. Its protein product is CASSQESRGREKLFF.

A remark on this clonotype: The CDR3 does not end in the conserved phenylalanine or tryptophan, so this is likely a read error. The rearrangement joins TRBV4-3 to TRBJ2-1, with 9 nucleotides matching TRBD1. After removal of 3 bases from V and 4 bases from J, the junction contained 7 bases not matched to a gene. This CDR3 contains 16 residues. The germline CDR1 and CDR2 sequences are LGHNA and YSLEER. CDR3 sequence reads: CASSHLTGGGYNEQFL. Here the CDR3 DNA reads TGCGCCAGCAGCCATCTAACAGGGGGCGGGTACAATGAGCAGTTCCTC.

Many counts were recorded for this clonotype. V and J are TRBV5-1 and TRBJ2-7; D unresolved. CDR1 is SGHRS, CDR2 YFSETQ, per germline. V was shortened by 4 bases and J by 6 bases, with 11 bases between the two germline ends. The CDR3 extends over 12 amino acids. CDR3 in DNA: TGCGCCAGCAGCCCAGGAGTGGGCGAGCAGTACTTC. This encodes CASSPGVGEQYF.

This clonotype was seen ten or more times. V usage is TRBV4-1 and J usage is TRBJ1-5; D gene uncertain. The CDR3 is 15 amino acids. V was shortened by 0 bases and J by 0 bases, with 6 bases between the two germline ends. The germline V gene has CDR1 MGHRA and CDR2 YSYEKL. The CDR3 nucleotides read TGCGCCAGCAGCCAAGAAGGGAATAGCAATCAGCCCCAGCATTTT. Protein: CASSQEGNSNQPQHF.

This clonotype was seen a handful of times. This rearrangement joins TRBV12-3 or TRBV12-4 to TRBJ1-2; TRBD1 matches 12 bases. V gave up 10 bases and J gave up 6 bases; unmatched junction bases: 12. There are 15 residues in the CDR3. Written as DNA, the CDR3 is TGTGCCACCCACATCCGGGACAGGGGGCGAAATGGCTACACCTTC. Encoded protein: CATHIRDRGRNGYTF.

The chain is built from TRBV24-1 and TRBJ2-2; D is unclear. Germline CDR1 reads KGHDR; CDR2 reads SFDVKD. V was clipped by 6 bases and J by 0 bases, with 7 bases between them. CDR3 length: 14 residues. The CDR3 bases are TGTGCCACCAGTCTTTCCACGAACACCGGGGAGCTGTTTTTT. Translation gives CATSLSTNTGELFF.

This clonotype was picked up a small number of times. The chain employs TRBV5-1 and TRBJ2-7; TRBD1 agrees at 8 bases. Germline-derived CDR1 and CDR2 are SGHRS and YFSETQ. After removal of 0 bases from V and 3 bases from J, the junction contained 8 bases not matched to a gene. There are 16 residues in the CDR3. The DNA for the CDR3 is TGCGCCAGCAGCTTGGGACAGGTGACAGGGGTCTACGAGCAGTACTTC. It specifies CASSLGQVTGVYEQYF.

This clonotype was seen a few times. The CDR3: CASGPPGGRYNEQFF. CDR3 in DNA: TGTGCTAGTGGTCCTCCAGGGGGCCGATACAATGAGCAGTTCTTC. The chain links TRBV12-5 to TRBJ2-1; 8 bases align to TRBD1. Trimming cost V 5 bases and J 4 bases; bases outside gene matches: 7. The CDR3 contains 15 residues. CDR1 and CDR2 (germline): LGHNT, FRNRAP.

This clonotype was detected only a few times. This sequence joins TRBV20-1 and TRBJ2-5; possible D gene TRBD1, 5 bases. Trimming pared 1 base from V and 4 bases from J, leaving 10 bases between. The germline gives CDR1 DFQATT, CDR2 SNEGSKA (reference sequence). This CDR3 spans 13 amino acids. CDR3 DNA sequence: TGCAGTGCTAGAGGCAGGGCAGCAGAGACCCAGTACTTC. Translating gives CSARGRAAETQYF.